This TCR beta chain was sequenced in a study of breast tumors, draining lymph nodes, adjacent tissues. V lost 3 bases and J 4 bases, leaving 12 bases between the germline ends. The CDR3 sequence is 13 residues long. Germline CDR1 reads DFQATT; CDR2 reads SNEGSKA (reference sequence). Breast cancer patients provided tissue from their axillary draining lymph nodes. Each CDR3 protein gets one entry after TCRdb re-called the multiplex PCR reads with MiXCR. The profile shows fewer than 150,000 distinct CDR3 sequences, about 20% of them singletons. This clonotype is deemed medium-sized (0.01 to 0.1%). Its antigen is unknown. Study-wide results and caveats: Luminal-like breast cancer showed significantly greater tumor-nontumor repertoire similarity than basal-like breast cancer did. That most tumor T cells come from lymph nodes remained unproven. Most tumor T cells seemingly derive from lymph node, then expand in tumor. Compared with lymph nodes, tumors were less diverse; compared with nontumor tissue, more.

The TCR originated in a female donor with breast cancer. Some clones in this sample may be carry-over from other donors' samples. Sequenced material: axillary lymph node tissue. This chain connects TRBV20-1 to TRBJ1-2; no clear D gene. The CDR3 nucleotides are TGCAGTGCTAGTGGGTCTGGAGGCTATGGCTACACCTTC. It translates to CSASGSGGYGYTF.